Listed below are T cell receptor beta chains from one sample, sequenced in a study of radiotherapy plus CTLA-4 blockade in lung cancer. Sequenced by immunoSEQ multiplex PCR; TCRdb stores in-frame clones only, minus some. The table shows tens of thousands of clones, with roughly 86% occurring only once. The source material was peripheral blood, sampled from a patient treated with radiotherapy plus ipilimumab. These receptors were collected from a human donor with non-small cell lung cancer whose response to radiotherapy plus ipilimumab could not be evaluated. Each CDR3 is given with its conserved first and last residue. D genes are given only for firm matches. Clone size is not always given. Where it is, it says once, few, many or a class for expanded clones.

V,D,size,J,DNA,CDR3
TRBV5-1,.,.,TRBJ2-1,TGCGCCAGCAGCTTGGTTTCCATCAATGAGCAGTTCTTC,CASSLVSINEQFF
TRBV11-2,TRBD2,few,TRBJ2-1,TGTGCCAGCAGCTCTCTCACTAGCGGGCCGAAGGATGAGCAGTTCTTC,CASSSLTSGPKDEQFF
TRBV6-1,.,.,TRBJ2-2,TGTGCCAGCAGTGAACCGGCCGGGGGTGTCACCGGGGAGCTGTTTTTT,CASSEPAGGVTGELFF
TRBV6-6,.,.,TRBJ1-1,TGTGCCAGCAGGGGAGGGGGCACTGAAGCTTTCTTT,CASRGGGTEAFF
TRBV2,TRBD1,.,TRBJ1-5,TGTGCCAGCAGTCCACAGGGGCAGAGCAATCAGCCCCAGCATTTT,CASSPQGQSNQPQHF
TRBV7-8,TRBD2,.,TRBJ2-1,TGTGCCAGCACCGGGACTAGAGTTTTGAATGAGCAGTTCTTC,CASTGTRVLNEQFF
TRBV29-1,.,.,TRBJ1-2,TGCAGCGTTGAAGATTCCCCGGACTATGGCTACACCTTC,CSVEDSPDYGYTF
TRBV5-4,TRBD2,.,TRBJ2-2,TGTGCCAGCAGCCCGACTAGCGGGAGAGTCGGGGAGCTGTTTTTT,CASSPTSGRVGELFF
TRBV19,TRBD2,.,TRBJ2-2,TGTGCCAGTATACAGCTAGCGGGAGGGCCGTGGACCGGGGAGCTGTTTTTT,CASIQLAGGPWTGELFF
TRBV29-1,.,.,TRBJ1-1,TGCAGCGCCGTACAGGGTGCTAGGGCTTTCTTT,CSAVQGARAFF
TRBV4-1,.,.,TRBJ1-5,TGCGCCAGCAGCCAAGATTACGTCAGGGCACGTATCAATCAGCCCCAGCATTTT,CASSQDYVRARINQPQHF
TRBV5-4,TRBD1,once,TRBJ2-7,TGTGCCAGCAGCTTGAGCACAGGGGGTAATCACGAGCAGTACTTC,CASSLSTGGNHEQYF
TRBV2,.,.,TRBJ2-2,TGTGCCAGCAGTCCTCAGGCTGTCGCGAACACCGGGGAGCTGTTTTTT,CASSPQAVANTGELFF
TRBV21-1,.,.,TRBJ1-1,TGTGCCAGCAGCAATCAGTCCTGGGAGGGGGACACTGAAGCTTTCTTT,CASSNQSWEGDTEAFF
TRBV4-1,TRBD1,.,TRBJ1-6,TGCGCCAGCAGCCACCCGACAGGGGGGAATTCACCCCTCCACTTT,CASSHPTGGNSPLHF
TRBV4-2,.,once,TRBJ1-4,TGTGCCAGCAGCCCCCGACGGGGAGGAGATGAAAAACTGTTTTTT,CASSPRRGGDEKLFF
TRBV5-1,TRBD1,.,TRBJ2-3,TGCGCCAGCAGCTTGGATTCAGGGGGCGAGTCGGATACGCAGTATTTT,CASSLDSGGESDTQYF
TRBV14,TRBD1,.,TRBJ1-2,TGTGCCAGCAGCCAAAGACTGGGACAGGGGCATGGCTACACCTTC,CASSQRLGQGHGYTF
TRBV28,.,.,TRBJ2-2,TGTGCCAGCGGACCAGGGTTCCGGAGCACCGGGGAGCTGTTTTTT,CASGPGFRSTGELFF
TRBV7-9,.,few,TRBJ2-4,TGTGCCAGCAGCTCCGGCGGGCGGGCTTTGGACATTCAGTACTTC,CASSSGGRALDIQYF
TRBV5-1,TRBD1,once,TRBJ1-2,TGCGCCAGCAGCTCGGAGGGGGCCAGTGGCTACACCTTC,CASSSEGASGYTF
TRBV5-8,.,.,TRBJ2-3,TGTGCCAGCAGCTTTCGGAGGTATACGCAGTATTTT,CASSFRRYTQYF
TRBV14,.,.,TRBJ2-7,TGTGCCAGCAGCCAATTAGGGGGCGAGCAGTACTTC,CASSQLGGEQYF
TRBV5-1,TRBD1,few,TRBJ2-7,TGCGCCAGCAGCCCCGGGACAGGGTATCACGAGCAGTACTTC,CASSPGTGYHEQYF
TRBV2,.,.,TRBJ1-4,TGTGCCAGCAGTGCGGCAAGAGGGCAGGAAAAACTGTTTTTT,CASSAARGQEKLFF
TRBV28,.,.,TRBJ1-1,TGTGCCAGCAGTTTAGGGGGCGGTAGAGCTTTCTTT,CASSLGGGRAFF
TRBV7-3,TRBD1,.,TRBJ2-7,TGTGCCAGCAGCTTCGGGACAGGGGTTTACGAGCAGTACTTC,CASSFGTGVYEQYF
TRBV28,TRBD2,.,TRBJ2-5,TGTGCCAGCAGTTTCTCTAGCGGTAACCAAGAGACCCAGTACTTC,CASSFSSGNQETQYF
TRBV29-1,TRBD1,few,TRBJ1-2,TGCAGCGTTGGGGGGACAGTGCTTGAGGATGGCTACACCTTC,CSVGGTVLEDGYTF
TRBV6-5,.,few,TRBJ1-3,TGTGCCAGCAGTTACTCTGCAGGGTGGACTGGAAACACCATATATTTT,CASSYSAGWTGNTIYF
TRBV10-3,.,.,TRBJ1-1,TGTGCCATCAGTGAGTCCATGGGGCAGGGGAACACTGAAGCTTTCTTT,CAISESMGQGNTEAFF
TRBV27,TRBD2,.,TRBJ2-1,TGTGCCAGCAGAACGGGACTAGCGGAATACAATGAGCAGTTCTTC,CASRTGLAEYNEQFF
TRBV4-1,.,.,TRBJ2-1,TGCGCCAGCAGCCCCTTGACAGCGAACAATGAGCAGTTCTTC,CASSPLTANNEQFF
TRBV28,TRBD1,once,TRBJ1-2,TGTGCCAGCGAAAACTTACAGGGGGCAGGCGGCTACACCTTC,CASENLQGAGGYTF
TRBV2,TRBD1,.,TRBJ1-5,TGTGCCAGCAGCGAGGGACAGCGGAGCAATCAGCCCCAGCATTTT,CASSEGQRSNQPQHF
TRBV2,TRBD2,.,TRBJ2-3,TGTGCCAGCAGTGAGAGCGGGAAGGGCACAGATACGCAGTATTTT,CASSESGKGTDTQYF
TRBV7-2,TRBD1,.,TRBJ2-1,TGTGCCAGCAGCTTTACAGGGGTCGAGCAGTTCTTC,CASSFTGVEQFF
TRBV4-1,TRBD2,.,TRBJ2-5,TGCGCCAGCAGCCAAGGAACTAGCGGGAGGATTACCCAGTACTTC,CASSQGTSGRITQYF
TRBV4-3,.,.,TRBJ2-2,TGCGCCAGCAGCCCAGACTTTGCGGGGCGGGCCGGGGAGCTGTTTTTT,CASSPDFAGRAGELFF
TRBV4-1,.,few,TRBJ1-4,TGCGCCAGCAGCCACCTAAATGAAAAACTGTTTTTT,CASSHLNEKLFF
TRBV7-2,TRBD2,.,TRBJ2-3,TGTGCCAGCAGCTTACTAGCGGGAGGGGGGTCAGATACGCAGTATTTT,CASSLLAGGGSDTQYF
TRBV5-4,TRBD2,.,TRBJ2-3,TGTGCCAGCAGCTTGGGACTAGCGGAGACAGATACGCAGTATTTT,CASSLGLAETDTQYF